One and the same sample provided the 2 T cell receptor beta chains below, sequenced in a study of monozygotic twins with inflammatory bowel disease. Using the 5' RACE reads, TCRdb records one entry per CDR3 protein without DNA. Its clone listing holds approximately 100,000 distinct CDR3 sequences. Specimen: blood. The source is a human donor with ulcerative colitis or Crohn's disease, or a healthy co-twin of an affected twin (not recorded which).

The CDR3 sequence: CASSQEVTTQETQYF. The genes are TRBV4-3 and TRBJ2-5. There are 15 residues in the CDR3. CDR1 LGHNA and CDR2 YSLEER come from the germline V gene.

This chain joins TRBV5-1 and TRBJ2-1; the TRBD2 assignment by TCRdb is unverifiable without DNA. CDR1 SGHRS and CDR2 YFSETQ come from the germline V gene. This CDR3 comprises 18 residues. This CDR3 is CASSLVSDPGTALNEQFF.